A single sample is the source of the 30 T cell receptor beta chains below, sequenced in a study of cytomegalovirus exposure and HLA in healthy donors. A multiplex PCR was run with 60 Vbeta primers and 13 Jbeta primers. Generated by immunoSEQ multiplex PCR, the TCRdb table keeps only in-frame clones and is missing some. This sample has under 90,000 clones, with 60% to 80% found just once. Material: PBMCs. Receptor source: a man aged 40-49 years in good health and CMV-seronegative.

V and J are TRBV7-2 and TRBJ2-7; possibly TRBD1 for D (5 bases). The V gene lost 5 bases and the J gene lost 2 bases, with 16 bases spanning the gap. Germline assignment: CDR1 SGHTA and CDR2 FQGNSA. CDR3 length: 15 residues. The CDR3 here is CASSPDTSTPYEQYF. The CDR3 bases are TGTGCCAGCAGCCCGGACACCAGTACCCCCTACGAGCAGTACTTC.

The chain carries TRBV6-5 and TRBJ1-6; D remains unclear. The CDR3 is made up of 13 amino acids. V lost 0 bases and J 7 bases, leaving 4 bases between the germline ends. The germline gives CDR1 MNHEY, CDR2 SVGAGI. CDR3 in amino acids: CASSYSANSPLHF. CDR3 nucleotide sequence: TGTGCCAGCAGTTACTCAGCCAATTCACCCCTCCACTTT.

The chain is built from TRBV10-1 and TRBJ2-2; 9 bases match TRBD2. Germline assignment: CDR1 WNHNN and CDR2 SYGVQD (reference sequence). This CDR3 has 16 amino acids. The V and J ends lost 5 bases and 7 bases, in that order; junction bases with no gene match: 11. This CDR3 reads CASSSAGTSPGGELFF. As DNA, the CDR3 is TGCGCCAGCAGTTCGGCCGGGACTAGCCCCGGCGGGGAGCTGTTTTTT.

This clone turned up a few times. Here the CDR3 reads CASSSLFTSTDTQYF. The CDR3 DNA reads as TGTGCCAGCAGCTCCCTGTTTACTAGCACAGATACGCAGTATTTT. This chain links TRBV5-8 with TRBJ2-3; D is uncertain. Trimming took off 3 bases at V and 0 bases at J, with 11 bases between the two ends. CDR3 length: 15 residues. Germline V gene lookup returns CDR1 SGHTS and CDR2 YDEGEE.

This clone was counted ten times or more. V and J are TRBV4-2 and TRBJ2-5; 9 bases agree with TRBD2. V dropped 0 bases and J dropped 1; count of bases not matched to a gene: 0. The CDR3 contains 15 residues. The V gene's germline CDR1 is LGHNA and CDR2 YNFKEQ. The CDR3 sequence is CASSQERGGQETQYF. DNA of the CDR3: TGTGCCAGCAGCCAAGAGCGGGGGGGCCAAGAGACCCAGTACTTC.

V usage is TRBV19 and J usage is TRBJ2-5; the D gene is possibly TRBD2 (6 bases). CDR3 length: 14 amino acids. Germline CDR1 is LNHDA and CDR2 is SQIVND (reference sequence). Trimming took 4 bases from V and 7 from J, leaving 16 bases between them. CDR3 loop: CASSKSTGRGTQYF. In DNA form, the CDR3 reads TGTGCCAGTAGTAAGTCGACCGGGCGGGGGACCCAGTACTTC.

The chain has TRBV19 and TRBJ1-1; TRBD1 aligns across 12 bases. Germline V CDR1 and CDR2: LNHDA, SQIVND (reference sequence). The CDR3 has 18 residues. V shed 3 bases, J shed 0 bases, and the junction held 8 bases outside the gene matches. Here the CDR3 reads CASSILTGTGGLNTEAFF. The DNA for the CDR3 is TGTGCCAGTAGTATCCTGACCGGGACAGGGGGCTTGAACACTGAAGCTTTCTTT.

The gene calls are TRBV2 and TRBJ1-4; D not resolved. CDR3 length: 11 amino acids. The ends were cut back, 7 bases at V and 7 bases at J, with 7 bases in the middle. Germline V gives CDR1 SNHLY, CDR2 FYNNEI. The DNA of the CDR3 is TGTGCCAGCAATGACGGTGAAAAACTGTTTTTT. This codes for CASNDGEKLFF.

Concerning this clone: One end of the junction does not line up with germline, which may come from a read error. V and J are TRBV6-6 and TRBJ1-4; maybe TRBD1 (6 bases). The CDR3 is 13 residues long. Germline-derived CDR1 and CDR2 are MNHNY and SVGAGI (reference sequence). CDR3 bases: TGTGCCAGCCTAGGACAGTTTGGTGAAAAACTGTTTTTC. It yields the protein CASLGQFGEKLFF.

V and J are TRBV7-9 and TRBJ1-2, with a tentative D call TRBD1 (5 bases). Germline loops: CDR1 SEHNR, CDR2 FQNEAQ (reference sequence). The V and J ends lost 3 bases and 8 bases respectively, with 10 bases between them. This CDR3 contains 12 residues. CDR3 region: CASSFQGGGYTF. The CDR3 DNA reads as TGTGCCAGCAGCTTCCAGGGAGGAGGCTACACCTTC.

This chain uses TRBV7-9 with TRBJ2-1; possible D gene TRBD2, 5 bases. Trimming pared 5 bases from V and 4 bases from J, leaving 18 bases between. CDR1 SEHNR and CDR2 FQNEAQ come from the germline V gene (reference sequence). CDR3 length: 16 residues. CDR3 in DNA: TGTGCCAGCAGCCCCCCGGAGGCACAGTGGTACAATGAGCAGTTCTTC. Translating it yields CASSPPEAQWYNEQFF.

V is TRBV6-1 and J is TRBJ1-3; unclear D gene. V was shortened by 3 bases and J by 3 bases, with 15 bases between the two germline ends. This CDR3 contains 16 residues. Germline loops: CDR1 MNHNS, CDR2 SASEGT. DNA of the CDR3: TGTGCCAGCAGTGAGGTTCAAACGCGTCATGGAAACACCATATATTTT. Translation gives CASSEVQTRHGNTIYF.

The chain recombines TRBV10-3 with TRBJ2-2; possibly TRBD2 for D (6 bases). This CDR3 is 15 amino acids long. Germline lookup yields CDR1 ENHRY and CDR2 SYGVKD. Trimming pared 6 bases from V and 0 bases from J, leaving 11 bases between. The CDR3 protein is CAISPGLSNTGELFF. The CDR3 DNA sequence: TGTGCCATCAGCCCGGGACTCTCGAACACCGGGGAGCTGTTTTTT.

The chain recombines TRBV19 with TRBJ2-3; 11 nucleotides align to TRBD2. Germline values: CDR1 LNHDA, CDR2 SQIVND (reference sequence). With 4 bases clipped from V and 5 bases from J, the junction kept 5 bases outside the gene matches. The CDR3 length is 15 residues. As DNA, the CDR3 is TGTGCCAGTAGTAGAAGACTAGCGGGGAGAGATACGCAGTATTTT. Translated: CASSRRLAGRDTQYF.

CDR3 bases: TGTGCCAGCAGCTCCGGGACAAGGGCCTACGAGCAGTACTTC. Its protein product is CASSSGTRAYEQYF. J is TRBJ2-7 and V is TRBV7-8; TRBD1 is a possible D gene (6 bases). The CDR3 has 14 residues. Germline V gene data show CDR1 as SGHVS and CDR2 as FQNEAQ. V was clipped by 4 bases and J by 2 bases, with 12 bases between them.

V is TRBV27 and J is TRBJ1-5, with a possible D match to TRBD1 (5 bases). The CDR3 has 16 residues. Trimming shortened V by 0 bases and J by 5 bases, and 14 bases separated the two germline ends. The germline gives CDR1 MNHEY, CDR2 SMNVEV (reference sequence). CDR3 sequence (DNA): TGTGCCAGCAGTTTATCCCCCCCCATCAGGGATCAGCCCCAGCATTTT. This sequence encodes CASSLSPPIRDQPQHF.

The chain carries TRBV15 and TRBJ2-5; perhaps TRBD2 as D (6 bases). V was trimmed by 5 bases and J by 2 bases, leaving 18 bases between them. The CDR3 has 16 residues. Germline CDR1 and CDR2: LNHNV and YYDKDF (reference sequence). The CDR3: CATSGQLAALQETQYF. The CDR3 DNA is TGTGCCACCAGCGGTCAGTTAGCGGCACTTCAAGAGACCCAGTACTTC. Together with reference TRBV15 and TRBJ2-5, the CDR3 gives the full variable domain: DAMVIQNPRYQVTQFGKPVTLSCSQTLNHNVMYWYQQKSSQAPKLLFHYYDKDFNNEADTPDNFQSRRPNTSFCFLDIRSPGLGDTAMYLCATSGQLAALQETQYFGPGTRLLVL.

The CDR3 loop is CASEVDTQYF. DNA of the CDR3: TGTGCCAGCGAGGTAGATACGCAGTATTTT. The chain is built from TRBV6-1 and TRBJ2-3; D is undetermined. V lost 8 bases and J lost 5, with 5 bases in between. The CDR3 totals 10 residues. The germline V gene encodes CDR1 MNHNS and CDR2 SASEGT.

In DNA, the CDR3 is TGTGCCAGTGGGCCCCCCGGAGGGATCAACACTGAAGCTTTCTTT. Translated, it gives CASGPPGGINTEAFF. The J gene is TRBJ1-1, the V gene TRBV19; no definite D call. The CDR3 runs 15 residues. Trimming removed 8 bases from V and 2 bases from J, with 18 bases in between. Germline-derived CDR1 and CDR2 are LNHDA and SQIVND (reference sequence).

The CDR3 here is CASSPSSSGTYNEQFF. CDR3 DNA: TGTGCCAGCTCACCATCTTCTAGCGGGACCTACAATGAGCAGTTCTTC. V usage is TRBV18 and J usage is TRBJ2-1, with 9 bases identical to TRBD2. The V segment lost 2 bases and the J segment 2 bases; nucleotides outside the gene matches: 4. CDR1 KGHSH and CDR2 LQKENI come from the germline V gene. This CDR3 has 16 residues.

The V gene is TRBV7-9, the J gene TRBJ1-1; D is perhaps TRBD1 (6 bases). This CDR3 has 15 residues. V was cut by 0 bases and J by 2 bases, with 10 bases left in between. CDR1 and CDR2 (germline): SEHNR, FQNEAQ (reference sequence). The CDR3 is CASSLAGRGNTEAFF. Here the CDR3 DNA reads TGTGCCAGCAGCTTAGCCGGCAGGGGCAACACTGAAGCTTTCTTT.

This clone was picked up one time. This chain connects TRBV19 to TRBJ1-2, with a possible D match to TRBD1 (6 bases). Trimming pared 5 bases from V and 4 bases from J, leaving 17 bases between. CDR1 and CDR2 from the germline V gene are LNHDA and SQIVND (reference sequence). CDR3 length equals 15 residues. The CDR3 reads CASSPSGASGYGYTF. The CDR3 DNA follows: TGTGCCAGTAGTCCGTCAGGGGCGTCTGGCTATGGCTACACCTTC.

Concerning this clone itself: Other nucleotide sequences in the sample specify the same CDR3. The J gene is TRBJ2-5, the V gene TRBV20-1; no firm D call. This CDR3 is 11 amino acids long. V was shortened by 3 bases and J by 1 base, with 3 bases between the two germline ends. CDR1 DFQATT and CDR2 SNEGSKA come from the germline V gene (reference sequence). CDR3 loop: CSARSQETQYF. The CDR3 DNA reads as TGCAGTGCTAGGAGCCAAGAGACCCAGTACTTC.

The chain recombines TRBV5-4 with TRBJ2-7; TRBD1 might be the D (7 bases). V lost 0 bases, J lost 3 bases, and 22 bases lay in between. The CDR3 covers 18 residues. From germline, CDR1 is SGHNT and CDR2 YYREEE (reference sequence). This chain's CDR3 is CASSLGQGGKGRNYEQYF. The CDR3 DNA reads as TGTGCCAGCAGCTTGGGGCAGGGGGGAAAGGGGAGAAACTACGAGCAGTACTTC.

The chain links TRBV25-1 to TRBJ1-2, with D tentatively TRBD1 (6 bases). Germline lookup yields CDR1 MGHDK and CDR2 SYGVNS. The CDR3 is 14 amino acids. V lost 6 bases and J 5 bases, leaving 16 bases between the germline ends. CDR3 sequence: CASRDRSLLYGYTF. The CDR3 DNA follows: TGTGCCAGCAGAGACAGGAGTCTATTATATGGCTACACCTTC.

CDR3 nucleotides: TGTGCCAGCAGTGCATTTTCCTCCTACGAGCAGTACTTC. This sequence encodes CASSAFSSYEQYF. The genes are TRBV6-1 and TRBJ2-7; D not certain. The CDR3 consists of 13 residues. Per the germline V gene, CDR1 is MNHNS and CDR2 is SASEGT. The ends were cut back, 4 bases at V and 0 bases at J, with 7 bases in the middle.

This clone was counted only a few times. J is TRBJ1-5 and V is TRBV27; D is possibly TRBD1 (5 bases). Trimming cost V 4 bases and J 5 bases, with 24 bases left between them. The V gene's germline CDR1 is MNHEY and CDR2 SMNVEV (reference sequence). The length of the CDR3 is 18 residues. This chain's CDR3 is CASSSVAIWGDLDQPQHF. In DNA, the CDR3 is TGTGCCAGCAGTTCGGTCGCTATCTGGGGGGATCTCGATCAGCCCCAGCATTTT.

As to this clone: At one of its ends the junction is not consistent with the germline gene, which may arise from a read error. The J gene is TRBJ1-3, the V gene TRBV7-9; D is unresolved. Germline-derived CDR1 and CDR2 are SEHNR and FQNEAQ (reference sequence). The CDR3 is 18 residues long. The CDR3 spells CSSSSISHSTITGNTIYF. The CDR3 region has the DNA TGTTCCAGCAGCTCGATATCTCACAGCACCATAACTGGAAACACCATATATTTT.

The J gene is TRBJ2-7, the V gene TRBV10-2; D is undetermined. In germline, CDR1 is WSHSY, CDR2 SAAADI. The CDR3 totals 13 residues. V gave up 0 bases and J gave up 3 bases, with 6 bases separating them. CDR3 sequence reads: CASSESRRYEQYF. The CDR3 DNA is TGCGCCAGCAGTGAGTCGAGGCGCTACGAGCAGTACTTC.

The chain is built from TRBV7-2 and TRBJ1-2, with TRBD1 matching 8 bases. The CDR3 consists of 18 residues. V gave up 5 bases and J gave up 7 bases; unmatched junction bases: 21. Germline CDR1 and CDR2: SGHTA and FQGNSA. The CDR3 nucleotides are TGTGCCAGCAGCCCCCATTCTCGGACAGGGCCTGCGGTAGGTGGCTACACCTTC. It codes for CASSPHSRTGPAVGGYTF.